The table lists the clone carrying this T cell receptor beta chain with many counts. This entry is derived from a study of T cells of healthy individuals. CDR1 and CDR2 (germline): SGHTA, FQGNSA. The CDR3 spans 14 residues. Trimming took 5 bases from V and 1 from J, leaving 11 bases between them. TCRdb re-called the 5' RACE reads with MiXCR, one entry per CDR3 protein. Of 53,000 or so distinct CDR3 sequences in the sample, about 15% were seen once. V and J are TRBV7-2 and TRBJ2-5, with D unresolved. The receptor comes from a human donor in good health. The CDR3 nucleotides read TGTGCCAGCAGCGTATGGAACCTCCAAGAGACCCAGTACTTC. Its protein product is CASSVWNLQETQYF.